This is a list of T cell receptor beta chains from one sample in a study of cytomegalovirus exposure and HLA in healthy donors. The protocol was immunoSEQ multiplex PCR, while the TCRdb copy is restricted to in-frame clones and leaves out a portion. Of about 110,000 clones in the sample, roughly two thirds were seen once. Material for sequencing was PBMCs. The receptors stem from a woman aged 30 to 39 in good health and CMV-seronegative. Both conserved end residues are part of each CDR3. The order of the fields is J gene, clone size, V gene, D gene, CDR3 protein, CDR3 DNA. D genes are given only for firm matches. Clone size is given for some rows only: seen once, a few or many times, or a class if the clone is expanded.

TRBJ2-3,.,TRBV28,TRBD2,CASSPGSGMSTDTQYF,TGTGCCAGCAGTCCCGGTAGCGGGATGAGCACAGATACGCAGTATTTT
TRBJ2-6,.,TRBV18,TRBD1,CASSSPGQGFRGANVLTF,TGTGCCAGCTCATCCCCGGGACAGGGGTTTCGTGGGGCCAACGTCCTGACTTTC
TRBJ1-4,.,TRBV10-3,TRBD1,CAIRKGQENEKLFF,TGTGCCATCAGAAAGGGACAGGAGAATGAAAAACTGTTTTTT
TRBJ2-1,.,TRBV28,TRBD2,CASNLLAGGRNEQFF,TGTGCCAGCAACCTACTAGCGGGAGGTAGGAATGAGCAGTTCTTC
TRBJ2-7,.,TRBV9,.,CASSVGGTGGRSSYEQYF,TGTGCCAGCAGCGTAGGGGGGACGGGGGGCCGCAGCTCCTACGAGCAGTACTTC
TRBJ2-2,.,TRBV28,.,CASSLSRIVGELFF,TGTGCCAGCAGTTTATCTAGAATTGTCGGGGAGCTGTTTTTT
TRBJ1-5,.,TRBV2,TRBD1,CASRNRGYQPQHF,TGTGCCAGCAGAAACAGGGGCTATCAGCCCCAGCATTTT
TRBJ2-5,.,TRBV7-9,TRBD1,CASSHPSFGQGDQETQYF,TGTGCCAGCAGCCACCCCTCTTTCGGACAGGGGGACCAAGAGACCCAGTACTTC
TRBJ2-1,.,TRBV4-1,TRBD2,CASSLTSGSINEQFF,TGCGCCAGCAGCCTAACTAGCGGGAGTATTAATGAGCAGTTCTTC
TRBJ2-2,.,TRBV9,TRBD2,CASSVGPSGRAAGELFF,TGTGCCAGCAGCGTAGGTCCTAGCGGGAGGGCTGCCGGGGAGCTGTTTTTT
TRBJ1-5,.,TRBV30,.,CAWSRTGNNQPQHF,TGTGCCTGGAGTAGAACAGGAAACAATCAGCCCCAGCATTTT
TRBJ2-7,.,TRBV5-4,TRBD1,CASSARQGTYEQYF,TGTGCCAGCAGCGCGAGACAGGGGACCTACGAGCAGTACTTC
TRBJ1-1,.,TRBV27,.,CASSLRDMNTEAFF,TGTGCCAGCAGTTTAAGGGACATGAACACTGAAGCTTTCTTT
TRBJ1-2,few,TRBV6-1,TRBD1,CAITKGASGYTF,TGTGCCATAACAAAGGGGGCGAGCGGCTACACCTTC
TRBJ2-4,.,TRBV18,.,CASSPPQGRAKNIQYF,TGTGCCAGCTCACCACCGCAGGGAAGGGCCAAAAACATTCAGTACTTC
TRBJ1-2,.,TRBV19,.,CASRPGHSMGDYGYTF,TGTGCCAGTAGACCGGGACACTCCATGGGGGACTATGGCTACACCTTC
TRBJ1-5,few,TRBV7-6,.,CASSLDGRGYSNQPQHF,TGTGCCAGCAGCTTAGACGGCAGGGGCTATAGCAATCAGCCCCAGCATTTT
TRBJ1-5,.,TRBV4-3,TRBD1,CASSLLDPGTDHYSNQPQHF,TGCGCCAGCAGCCTCCTAGACCCGGGGACAGACCATTATAGCAATCAGCCCCAGCATTTT
TRBJ1-2,.,TRBV10-3,TRBD1,CAISEPPNLGQGPDYGYTF,TGTGCCATCAGTGAGCCCCCCAACCTCGGACAGGGCCCTGACTATGGCTACACCTTC
TRBJ2-1,.,TRBV28,.,CASSSGGMRNNEQFF,TGTGCCAGCAGTAGCGGAGGGATGCGGAACAATGAGCAGTTCTTC
TRBJ1-2,.,TRBV5-1,.,CASSLTGTNGYTF,TGCGCCAGCAGCCTAACCGGGACTAATGGCTACACCTTC
TRBJ1-2,.,TRBV5-1,.,CASSLQGHGGYTF,TGCGCCAGCAGCTTGCAAGGACACGGAGGCTACACCTTC
TRBJ1-1,.,TRBV28,TRBD1,CASSSHRATGTANTEAFF,TGTGCCAGCAGCTCACATAGGGCTACCGGGACAGCGAACACTGAAGCTTTCTTT
TRBJ1-3,few,TRBV19,.,CASSTHRVPGNTIYF,TGTGCCAGTAGTACTCACAGGGTTCCTGGAAACACCATATATTTT
TRBJ2-3,.,TRBV18,.,CASSPLPGDTQYF,TGTGCCAGCTCGCCACTGCCCGGGGATACGCAGTATTTT
TRBJ1-5,.,TRBV27,TRBD1,CASSPGTGSYQPQHF,TGTGCCAGCAGCCCCGGGACAGGGAGTTATCAGCCCCAGCATTTT
TRBJ2-3,few,TRBV19,TRBD2,CASSIGVLAGADTQYF,TGTGCCAGTAGTATCGGCGTACTAGCGGGAGCAGATACGCAGTATTTT
TRBJ1-1,.,TRBV25-1,.,CASHTDSYTEAFF,TGTGCCAGCCACACCGACAGTTACACTGAAGCTTTCTTT
TRBJ2-7,.,TRBV19,TRBD2,CASSIGGGGLAEYEQYF,TGTGCCAGTAGTATAGGCGGTGGGGGACTAGCGGAATACGAGCAGTACTTC
TRBJ2-7,.,TRBV19,TRBD1,CASSTGQGGYEQYF,TGTGCCAGTAGTACCGGACAGGGTGGATACGAGCAGTACTTC
TRBJ2-3,.,TRBV28,.,CASSLRTDTQYF,TGTGCCAGCAGTCTCCGCACAGATACGCAGTATTTT
TRBJ1-3,.,TRBV6-6,TRBD1,CASSAPGQSSGNTIYF,TGTGCCAGCAGTGCCCCGGGACAGAGCTCTGGAAACACCATATATTTT
TRBJ1-2,.,TRBV2,TRBD1,CASSDGGTEAGGLSGYTF,TGTGCCAGCAGTGACGGCGGGACAGAGGCAGGAGGACTCTCGGGCTACACCTTC
TRBJ2-7,.,TRBV7-2,TRBD2,CASSLGASGSSYEQYF,TGTGCCAGCAGCCTTGGTGCTAGCGGGAGCTCCTACGAGCAGTACTTC
TRBJ2-3,.,TRBV5-1,TRBD2,CASSYGLAGEGTDTQYF,TGCGCCAGCAGCTACGGACTAGCGGGAGAGGGCACAGATACGCAGTATTTT
TRBJ2-1,few,TRBV29-1,TRBD1,CSVPTGGFYNEQFF,TGCAGCGTTCCGACAGGGGGCTTCTACAATGAGCAGTTCTTC
TRBJ2-3,.,TRBV5-4,TRBD2,CASSSSLAGRGWHF,TGTGCCAGCAGCTCCTCTCTAGCGGGTCGAGGGTGGCATTTT
TRBJ1-1,.,TRBV29-1,TRBD1,CSVGQGSPEAFF,TGCAGCGTTGGACAGGGTAGTCCTGAAGCTTTCTTT
TRBJ1-4,.,TRBV27,TRBD1,CASSNRDRGEKLFF,TGTGCCAGCAGTAACCGGGACAGGGGCGAAAAACTGTTTTTT
TRBJ2-5,.,TRBV28,TRBD1,CASSQDRGQETQYF,TGTGCCAGCAGCCAAGACAGGGGACAAGAGACCCAGTACTTC
TRBJ2-5,.,TRBV7-9,TRBD2,CASSFLAGRLETQYF,TGTGCCAGCAGCTTCCTAGCGGGCCGCCTTGAGACCCAGTACTTC
TRBJ1-1,.,TRBV11-2,.,CASSVVPGTEAFF,TGTGCCAGCAGCGTGGTCCCGGGCACTGAAGCTTTCTTT
TRBJ2-1,.,TRBV28,.,CASSLSPGEYEQFF,TGTGCCAGCAGTTTATCCCCGGGAGAGTACGAGCAGTTCTTC
TRBJ1-4,.,TRBV4-2,.,CASSQGPQLESEKLFF,TGTGCCAGCAGCCAAGGACCCCAGCTAGAGAGTGAAAAACTGTTTTTT
TRBJ1-3,.,TRBV28,.,CASSIRPGSSGNTIYF,TGTGCCAGCAGCATTCGCCCGGGGAGCTCTGGAAACACCATATATTTT
TRBJ2-7,few,TRBV27,.,CASSSRGASYEQYF,TGTGCCAGCAGTTCTCGGGGGGCCTCCTACGAGCAGTACTTC
TRBJ1-4,.,TRBV6-4,.,CASSDPGHRSTNEKLFF,TGTGCCAGCAGTGACCCAGGGCACCGTTCAACTAATGAAAAACTGTTTTTT
TRBJ2-5,.,TRBV30,.,CAWSGARYKETQYF,TGTGCCTGGAGTGGGGCCAGGTACAAGGAGACCCAGTACTTC
TRBJ2-1,.,TRBV28,TRBD1,CASSTWGTASSYNEQFF,TGTGCCAGCTCGACCTGGGGGACAGCCAGCTCCTACAATGAGCAGTTCTTC
TRBJ1-6,.,TRBV7-9,.,CASSWGQLNSPLHF,TGTGCCAGCAGCTGGGGACAACTTAATTCACCCCTCCACTTT
TRBJ2-7,once,TRBV4-2,.,CASSQEVGSGVTYEQYF,TGTGCCAGCAGCCAAGAGGTGGGTAGCGGAGTTACCTACGAGCAGTACTTC
TRBJ2-4,few,TRBV15,.,CATSRDRNIQYF,TGTGCCACCAGCAGAGACCGAAACATTCAGTACTTC
TRBJ2-3,few,TRBV5-1,.,CASSSVPSDTQYF,TGCGCCAGCAGCTCGGTTCCGTCAGATACGCAGTATTTT
TRBJ1-1,.,TRBV18,.,CASSPGRNTEAFF,TGTGCCAGCTCACCAGGTAGAAACACTGAAGCTTTCTTT
TRBJ1-1,.,TRBV27,.,CASSLIPGVGTEAFF,TGTGCCAGCAGTTTAATTCCAGGGGTGGGCACTGAAGCTTTCTTT
TRBJ1-1,.,TRBV7-2,TRBD1,CASSLAGQRMNTEAFF,TGTGCCAGCAGCTTAGCGGGACAGCGAATGAACACTGAAGCTTTCTTT
TRBJ1-2,.,TRBV9,.,CASSVDQEARGYTF,TGTGCCAGCAGCGTAGATCAGGAGGCCCGCGGCTACACCTTC